This TCR beta chain came from a study of blood T cell repertoires in COVID-19. Study in general: The United States, Italy and Spain were the sources of the acute and convalescent COVID-19 samples.

Losses at the gene ends were 2 bases for V and 6 bases for J; bases not matched to a gene: 7. The CDR3 loop spans 16 amino acids. CDR1 is GTSNPN and CDR2 is SVGIG in the germline V gene (reference sequence). The assay was immunoSEQ multiplex PCR, and TCRdb's table has in-frame clones only and misses some. There are some 86,000 clones in the sample; 75% to 90% occur only once, and around 29% lies in the top ten. Only one count was recorded for this clone. Sequencing was performed on peripheral blood. The sequence came from a woman older than 75 with active or convalescent COVID-19. J is TRBJ2-3 and V is TRBV30, with TRBD2 matching 14 bases. This chain's CDR3 is CAWSRGLAGVGDTQYF. CDR3 sequence (DNA): TGTGCCTGGAGTAGGGGACTAGCGGGAGTTGGGGATACGCAGTATTTT.